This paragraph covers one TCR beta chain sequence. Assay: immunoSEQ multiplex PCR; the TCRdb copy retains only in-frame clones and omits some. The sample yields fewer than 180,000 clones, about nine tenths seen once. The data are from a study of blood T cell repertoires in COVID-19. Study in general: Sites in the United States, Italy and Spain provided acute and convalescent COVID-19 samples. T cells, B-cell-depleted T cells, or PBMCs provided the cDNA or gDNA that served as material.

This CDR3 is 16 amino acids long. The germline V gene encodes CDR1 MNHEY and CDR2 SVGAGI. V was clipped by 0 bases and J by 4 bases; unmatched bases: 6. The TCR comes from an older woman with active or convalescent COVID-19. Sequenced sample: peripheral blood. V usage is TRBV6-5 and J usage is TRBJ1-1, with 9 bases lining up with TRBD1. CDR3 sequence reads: CASSYSWTGDGTEAFF. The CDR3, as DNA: TGTGCCAGCAGTTACTCGTGGACAGGGGATGGCACTGAAGCTTTCTTT.